One and the same sample provided the 4 T cell receptor beta chains below, sequenced in a study of human T cells and chemical hapten exposure. TCRdb re-called the RACE reads with MiXCR, one entry per CDR3 protein. The sample comprises around 80,000 distinct CDR3 sequences, about 8.6% of which are singletons, and approximately 1.5% rests with the top ten. Time point defined: healthy volunteer bleed at 6 weeks. It was from unfractionated whole blood that total RNA was extracted. The specimen sequenced was whole blood. Receptor source: a male donor in good health. Some clones in this sample may be carry-over from other donors' samples.

This chain uses TRBV6-2 or TRBV6-3 with TRBJ1-2, with 7 bases aligning to TRBD1. The CDR3 has 13 residues. Losses at the gene ends were 8 bases for V and 4 bases for J; bases not matched to a gene: 7. Germline CDR1 and CDR2: MNHEY and SVGEGT. CDR3 bases: TGTGCCAGCCTAGGGACAGTCACCTATGGCTACACCTTC. Translated, it gives CASLGTVTYGYTF.

This clonotype was recorded many times. This chain joins TRBV11-3 and TRBJ2-5; D is unclear. Trimming removed 1 base from V and 5 bases from J, with 8 bases in between. Germline V gene data show CDR1 as SGHNT and CDR2 as YENEEA. The CDR3 contains 13 residues. CDR3 region: CASSLGAYETQYF. CDR3 DNA sequence: TGTGCCAGCAGCTTAGGAGCCTATGAGACCCAGTACTTC.

This clonotype was found a few times. This chain links TRBV20-1 with TRBJ1-4; 7 nucleotides agree with TRBD1. The germline V gene encodes CDR1 DFQATT and CDR2 SNEGSKA (reference sequence). Losses at the gene ends were 0 bases for V and 7 bases for J; bases not matched to a gene: 8. This CDR3 spans 15 amino acids. CDR3 amino acids: CSARDNQAGGEKLFF. CDR3 coding DNA: TGCAGTGCTAGAGATAATCAAGCAGGGGGTGAAAAACTGTTTTTT.

The V call is TRBV5-1, the J call TRBJ2-5, with D perhaps matching TRBD2 (5 bases). CDR1 and CDR2 (germline): SGHRS, YFSETQ. The length of the CDR3 is 15 residues. Trimming took 0 bases from V and 5 from J, leaving 14 bases between them. In nucleotides, the CDR3 is TGCGCCAGCAGCTTGGTCGTGAAGCCGGGGGAGACCCAGTACTTC. Its translation is CASSLVVKPGETQYF.